This T cell receptor beta chain is drawn from a study of cytomegalovirus exposure and HLA in healthy donors. Study results and caveats: The study put 160 or so TCR beta chains on its list as cytomegalovirus-associated.

Everyone who donated was a healthy bone marrow donor. A word on this clone: Its specificity is not known.

The PCR employed 60 Vbeta primers together with 13 Jbeta primers. This table comes from immunoSEQ multiplex PCR, and its TCRdb copy is limited to in-frame clones, with some not included. The data contain 120,000 or so clones, approximately 72% of them singletons. The sequence came from a man in his fifties or sixties in good health and CMV-seropositive. Material: PBMCs.

The CDR3 reads CASSVLTGSTNYGYTF. CDR3 nucleotide sequence: TGTGCCAGCAGCGTACTCACGGGAAGCACTAACTATGGCTACACCTTC. The chain links TRBV7-8 to TRBJ1-2, with unresolved D. Looked up from germline, CDR1 is SGHVS and CDR2 is FQNEAQ. The CDR3 runs 16 residues. V shed 5 bases and J shed 0 bases, with 16 bases lying between them.